One and the same sample provided the 27 T cell receptor beta chains below, sequenced in a study of blood T cell repertoires in COVID-19. The repertoire was sequenced with immunoSEQ multiplex PCR; TCRdb's copy has only in-frame clones and lacks some. The sample holds 300,000 or so clones, roughly 89% seen once. Specimen: PBMCs or T cells enriched from blood (not recorded which). The origin of the receptors is a woman aged 45-65 years who had been exposed to COVID-19.

The genes are TRBV12-3 or TRBV12-4 and TRBJ1-2; no clear D. CDR3 length: 13 residues. Trimming removed 4 bases from V and 1 base from J, with 7 bases in between. The CDR3: CASSSLLNYGYTF. In nucleotides, the CDR3 is TGTGCCAGCAGTTCACTCCTTAACTATGGCTACACCTTC.

The V call is TRBV16, the J call TRBJ1-2; 8 nucleotides align to TRBD1. The CDR3 is 14 residues long. The ends lost 3 bases at V and 5 bases at J; junction bases unmatched: 5. Germline V gene data show CDR1 as KGHSY and CDR2 as FQNENV. CDR3: CASSHRDRTYGYTF. For the CDR3, the DNA is TGTGCCAGCAGCCACCGGGACAGGACTTATGGCTACACCTTC.

The rearrangement uses TRBV7-2 and TRBJ1-2, with D hard to call. The CDR3 totals 13 residues. Germline loops: CDR1 SGHTA, CDR2 FQGNSA. V was shortened by 5 bases and J by 2 bases, with 9 bases between the two germline ends. CDR3 in amino acids: CASSLSQNYGYTF. In nucleotides, the CDR3 is TGTGCCAGCAGCCTTTCCCAGAACTATGGCTACACCTTC.

This clone was observed many times. This chain joins TRBV14 and TRBJ2-2; no reliable D call. The germline CDR1 and CDR2 sequences are SGHDN and FVKESK. This CDR3 is 13 amino acids long. Trimming took off 5 bases at V and 8 bases at J, with 12 bases between the two ends. The CDR3 DNA reads as TGTGCCAGCAGCTTAGCCGGTTCTGGGGAGCTGTTTTTT. This encodes CASSLAGSGELFF.

In this sample, this clone turned up a few times. The V and J genes are TRBV12-5 and TRBJ2-1; no definite D call. The length of the CDR3 is 12 residues. Germline V gene lookup returns CDR1 LGHNT and CDR2 FRNRAP. V lost 5 bases and J lost 4, with 6 bases in between. The CDR3 DNA reads TGTGCTAGTGGTCCGGAGTACAATGAGCAGTTCTTC. Protein sequence: CASGPEYNEQFF. The full variable domain, in which reference TRBV12-5 and TRBJ2-1 provide the parts outside the CDR3, is DARVTQTPRHKVTEMGQEVTMRCQPILGHNTVFWYRQTMMQGLELLAYFRNRAPLDDSGMPKDRFSAEMPDATLATLKIQPSEPRDSAVYFCASGPEYNEQFFGPGTRLTVL.

The gene calls are TRBV19 and TRBJ2-2, with TRBD2 matching over 13 bases. Per the germline V gene, CDR1 is LNHDA and CDR2 is SQIVND (reference sequence). The CDR3 runs 17 residues. V lost 6 bases and J lost 1; bases outside the gene matches: 5. The CDR3 sequence is CASRPGLAGVNTGELFF. The CDR3 region has the DNA TGTGCCAGTAGGCCCGGACTAGCGGGGGTGAACACCGGGGAGCTGTTTTTT.

The V and J genes are TRBV5-5 and TRBJ1-1, with 7 bases identical to TRBD1. The germline CDR1 and CDR2 sequences are SGHKS and YYEKEE (reference sequence). J lost 6 bases, V lost 2 bases, and 4 bases had no gene match. This CDR3 is built from 13 residues. The CDR3 region is CASSFDRVAEAFF. CDR3 DNA: TGTGCCAGCAGCTTCGACAGGGTCGCTGAAGCTTTCTTT.

This rearrangement joins TRBV7-2 to TRBJ1-6; the D gene is possibly TRBD1 (5 bases). This CDR3 spans 13 amino acids. V gave up 5 bases and J gave up 13 bases, with 15 bases separating them. Germline loops: CDR1 SGHTA, CDR2 FQGNSA. The CDR3 spells CASSTRTLSPLHF. In nucleotides, the CDR3 is TGTGCCAGCAGCACAAGGACACTCTCCCCCCTCCACTTT.

The rearrangement uses TRBV30 and TRBJ1-2; 10 nucleotides match TRBD1. CDR3 length equals 12 residues. V was pared by 7 bases and J by 7 bases, with 6 bases of the junction left unmatched. Germline-derived CDR1 and CDR2 are GTSNPN and SVGIG (reference sequence). CDR3 region: CASRTGGRGYTF. CDR3 nucleotide sequence: TGTGCCTCGAGGACAGGGGGACGTGGCTACACCTTC.

J is TRBJ1-5 and V is TRBV6-1; 7 nucleotides line up with TRBD1. V lost 4 bases to trimming and J lost 4 bases; unmatched junction nucleotides: 10. This CDR3 is 16 amino acids long. CDR1 and CDR2 (germline): MNHNS, SASEGT. The CDR3 loop reads CASSGTDRVANQPQHF. In DNA, the CDR3 is TGTGCCAGCAGTGGAACCGACAGGGTGGCAAATCAGCCCCAGCATTTT.

The genes are TRBV7-2 and TRBJ2-7, with 8 bases matching TRBD2. Germline lookup yields CDR1 SGHTA and CDR2 FQGNSA. The junction had 7 bases not matched to a gene; V was cut back by 2 bases and J by 4 bases. CDR3 length equals 15 residues. CDR3 bases: TGTGCCAGCAGCTTATACAGCGGGGGAACGTACGAGCAGTACTTC. This encodes CASSLYSGGTYEQYF.

The rearrangement uses TRBV5-8 and TRBJ1-4; D unclear. Germline CDR1 reads SGHTS; CDR2 reads YDEGEE. V lost 0 bases and J 7 bases, leaving 13 bases between the germline ends. CDR3 size: 15 residues. CDR3 DNA: TGTGCCAGCAGCTTGGCGGGGATAGTTGGTGAAAAACTGTTTTTT. It specifies CASSLAGIVGEKLFF.

The rearrangement uses TRBV30 and TRBJ1-4; possibly TRBD1 for D (5 bases). In germline, CDR1 is GTSNPN, CDR2 SVGIG (reference sequence). This CDR3 comprises 16 residues. The germline V and J ends were trimmed by 3 bases and 8 bases, with 22 bases remaining between them. The CDR3 here is CAWSQLRGITGEKLFF. DNA of the CDR3: TGTGCCTGGAGCCAGCTCCGGGGGATTACCGGAGAAAAACTGTTTTTT.

The chain combines TRBV29-1 with TRBJ2-5, with TRBD1 identical over 8 bases. V shed 6 bases and J 7 bases; nucleotides not matched to a gene: 13. The CDR3 has 14 residues. Germline V gives CDR1 SQVTM, CDR2 ANQGSEA. Written as DNA, the CDR3 is TGCAGCGTAGTACCGGGACAGGCCGGTGGGACCCAGTACTTC. This encodes CSVVPGQAGGTQYF. Based on the CDR3 plus reference TRBV29-1 and TRBJ2-5, the full variable domain is SAVISQKPSRDICQRGTSLTIQCQVDSQVTMMFWYRQQPGQSLTLIATANQGSEATYESGFVIDKFPISRPNLTFSTLTVSNMSPEDSSIYLCSVVPGQAGGTQYFGPGTRLLVL.

The chain links TRBV6-5 to TRBJ1-2, with D maybe TRBD1 (5 bases). V was pared by 8 bases and J by 9 bases, with 16 bases between. Germline values: CDR1 MNHEY, CDR2 SVGAGI. This CDR3 is 12 amino acids long. CDR3 protein: CASGSGLDSYTF. CDR3 bases: TGTGCCAGCGGCTCAGGGCTGGATAGCTACACCTTC.

The V call is TRBV9, the J call TRBJ1-2; tentatively, D is TRBD1 (6 bases). In germline, CDR1 is SGDLS, CDR2 YYNGEE. V shed 3 bases and J shed 4 bases, with 13 bases lying between them. The CDR3 is made up of 14 amino acids. The CDR3 nucleotides read TGTGCCAGCAGCGCCTGGGACACCAGCTATGGCTACACCTTC. Translated, it gives CASSAWDTSYGYTF.

V is TRBV27 and J is TRBJ1-5; D unresolved. Per the germline V gene, CDR1 is MNHEY and CDR2 is SMNVEV (reference sequence). CDR3 length: 14 residues. V lost 4 bases and J lost 1, with 8 bases in between. CDR3 amino acids: CASSSSFSNQPQHF. CDR3 DNA: TGTGCCAGCAGTTCGAGCTTCAGCAATCAGCCCCAGCATTTT.

The chain joins TRBV11-3 to TRBJ2-2; D is perhaps TRBD2 (5 bases). V was shortened by 1 base and J by 6 bases, with 12 bases between the two germline ends. CDR3 length: 15 residues. CDR1 and CDR2 (germline): SGHNT, YENEEA. The CDR3 is CASSLGGMGSGELFF. CDR3 nucleotide sequence: TGTGCCAGCAGCTTAGGAGGGATGGGGTCCGGGGAGCTGTTTTTT.

On this clone: One end of the junction does not line up with germline, which may come from a read error. The V gene is TRBV7-9, the J gene TRBJ1-2, with a tentative D call TRBD1 (5 bases). CDR3 length: 17 residues. Looked up from germline, CDR1 is SEHNR and CDR2 is FQNEAQ (reference sequence). The CDR3 DNA reads as TGTGCCAGCACCTTAAGGACCGGCACAGGCTTATCCTATGGCTACACCTTC. Protein sequence: CASTLRTGTGLSYGYTF.

The rearrangement uses TRBV19 and TRBJ1-5; possibly TRBD1 for D (6 bases). Per the germline V gene, CDR1 is LNHDA and CDR2 is SQIVND (reference sequence). V lost 6 bases, J lost 3 bases, and 15 bases lay in between. The CDR3 consists of 15 residues. CDR3 bases: TGTGCCAGTAGGGACAACAGGGTAACCAATCAGCCCCAGCATTTT. Its translation is CASRDNRVTNQPQHF.

This chain uses TRBV5-1 with TRBJ1-4; 7 bases fit TRBD1. CDR3 length: 15 amino acids. Per the germline V gene, CDR1 is SGHRS and CDR2 is YFSETQ. Unmatched junction bases numbered 4, after V lost 2 bases and J lost 3 bases. This chain's CDR3 is CASSLQGFPNEKLFF. CDR3 DNA sequence: TGCGCCAGCAGCTTACAGGGGTTCCCTAATGAAAAACTGTTTTTT.

This chain joins TRBV25-1 and TRBJ1-6, with D unresolved. Germline V gene lookup returns CDR1 MGHDK and CDR2 SYGVNS. The CDR3 consists of 14 residues. The germline V and J ends were trimmed by 5 bases and 8 bases, with 13 bases remaining between them. CDR3 in amino acids: CASSPPGMDSPLHF. The CDR3 DNA sequence: TGTGCCAGCAGTCCCCCGGGTATGGATTCACCCCTCCACTTT. The full variable domain, rest sourced from reference TRBV25-1 and TRBJ1-6, is EADIYQTPRYLVIGTGKKITLECSQTMGHDKMYWYQQDPGMELHLIHYSYGVNSTEKGDLSSESTVSRIRTEHFPLTLESARPSHTSQYLCASSPPGMDSPLHFGNGTRLTVT.

V usage is TRBV25-1 and J usage is TRBJ1-2; 7 nucleotides align to TRBD1. The CDR3 contains 14 residues. The germline gives CDR1 MGHDK, CDR2 SYGVNS. V trimming: 2 bases; J trimming: 2 bases; junction bases outside the gene matches: 2. The CDR3 spells CASSEPGQNYGYTF. CDR3 DNA sequence: TGTGCCAGCAGTGAACCGGGACAGAACTATGGCTACACCTTC.

The chain has TRBV7-8 and TRBJ1-2; the D is unclear. The CDR3 extends over 15 amino acids. Germline CDR1 SGHVS, CDR2 FQNEAQ. Trimming removed 1 base at V and 4 bases at J, with 13 bases between. The CDR3 coding sequence is TGTGCCAGCAGCTTAGAGTCAGGAGGCGGCTATGGCTACACCTTC. Translated: CASSLESGGGYGYTF. The full variable domain, with the rest looked up from reference TRBV7-8 and TRBJ1-2, is GAGVSQSPRYKVAKRGQDVALRCDPISGHVSLFWYQQALGQGPEFLTYFQNEAQLDKSGLPSDRFFAERPEGSVSTLKIQRTQQEDSAVYLCASSLESGGGYGYTFGSGTRLTVV.

This clone is a singleton in its sample. The V and J genes are TRBV28 and TRBJ1-2, with TRBD1 identical over 8 bases. V lost 3 bases, J lost 2 bases, and 14 bases stayed unmatched. This CDR3 contains 18 residues. Germline V gene data show CDR1 as MDHEN and CDR2 as SYDVKM. The CDR3 DNA reads as TGTGCCAGCAGTTTTATAGGGACAGGAATCACTTTAAACTATGGCTACACCTTC. Protein sequence: CASSFIGTGITLNYGYTF.

The chain carries TRBV12-3 or TRBV12-4 and TRBJ2-7; possibly TRBD1 for D (5 bases). This CDR3 spans 13 amino acids. Trimming removed 6 bases at V and 5 bases at J, with 14 bases between. The CDR3 loop reads CASRGPLSHEQYF. CDR3 DNA sequence: TGTGCCAGCAGGGGGCCCCTGTCCCACGAGCAGTACTTC.

The chain is built from TRBV29-1 and TRBJ1-2; TRBD1 matches 10 bases. Looked up from germline, CDR1 is SQVTM and CDR2 is ANQGSEA. There are 13 residues in the CDR3. The junction had 3 bases not matched to a gene; V was cut back by 6 bases and J by 2 bases. The CDR3 is CSVGTGENYGYTF. The CDR3 DNA follows: TGCAGCGTAGGGACAGGGGAAAACTATGGCTACACCTTC.